The present T cell receptor beta chain was sequenced within a study of PD-1 blockade in classical Hodgkin lymphoma. Details on this clone: The antigen is not known.

Noted time point: newly diagnosed, previously untreated cHL patient sample. Newly diagnosed, untreated classical Hodgkin lymphoma PBMCs provided comparison. The assay was immunoSEQ multiplex PCR, and TCRdb's table has in-frame clones only and misses some. The sample consists of about 46,000 clones, under 95% of them appearing once. Findings of the study overall: Why repertoires differed is undefined; disease activity or prior therapy possibly contributed. Relative to healthy donors, newly diagnosed patients reportedly had lower baseline TCR diversity, which was reported as lower still in relapsed/refractory patients.

Sequenced sample: peripheral blood mononuclear cells (PBMCs). This receptor was obtained from a human donor with classical Hodgkin lymphoma.

The CDR3 is CASSVAIAPYEQYF. The DNA for the CDR3 is TGTGCCAGCAGCGTAGCAATTGCCCCCTACGAGCAGTACTTC. The chain employs TRBV9 and TRBJ2-5; D is unclear. The DNA end lines up better with TRBJ2-7; the J call may be wrong. Germline V gene sequence: CDR1 SGDLS, CDR2 YYNGEE. The CDR3 extends over 14 amino acids.